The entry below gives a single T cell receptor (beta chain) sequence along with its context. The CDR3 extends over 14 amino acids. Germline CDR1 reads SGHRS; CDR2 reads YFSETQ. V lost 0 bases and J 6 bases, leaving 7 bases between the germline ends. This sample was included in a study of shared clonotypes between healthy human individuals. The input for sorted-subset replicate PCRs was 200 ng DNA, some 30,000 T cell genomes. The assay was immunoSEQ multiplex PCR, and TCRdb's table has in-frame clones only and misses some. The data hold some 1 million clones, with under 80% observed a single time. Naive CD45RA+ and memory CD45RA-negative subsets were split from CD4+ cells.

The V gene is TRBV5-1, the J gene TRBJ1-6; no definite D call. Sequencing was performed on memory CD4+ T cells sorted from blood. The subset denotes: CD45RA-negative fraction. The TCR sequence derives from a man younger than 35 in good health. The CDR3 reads CASSLEDGNSPLHF. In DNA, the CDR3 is TGCGCCAGCAGCTTGGAGGACGGTAATTCACCCCTCCACTTT.